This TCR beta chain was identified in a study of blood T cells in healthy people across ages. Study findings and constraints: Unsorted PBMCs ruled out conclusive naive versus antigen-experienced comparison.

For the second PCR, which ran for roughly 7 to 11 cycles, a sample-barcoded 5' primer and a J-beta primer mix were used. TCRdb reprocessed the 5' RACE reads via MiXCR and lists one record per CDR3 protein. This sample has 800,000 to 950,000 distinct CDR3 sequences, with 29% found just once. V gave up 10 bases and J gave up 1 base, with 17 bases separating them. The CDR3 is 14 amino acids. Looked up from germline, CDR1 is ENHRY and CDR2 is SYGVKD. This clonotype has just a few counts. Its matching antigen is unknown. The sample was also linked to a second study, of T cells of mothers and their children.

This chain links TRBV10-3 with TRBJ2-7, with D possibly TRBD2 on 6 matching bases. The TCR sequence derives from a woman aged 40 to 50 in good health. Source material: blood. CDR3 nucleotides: TGTGCCACCGGAACCGGGACTGAGTCCTACGAGCAGTACTTC. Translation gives CATGTGTESYEQYF.